A selection of T cell receptor beta chains follows, all from one sample in a study of T cell responses to AZD1222 COVID-19 vaccine. Clones were sequenced by immunoSEQ multiplex PCR, and TCRdb holds only the in-frame ones, with some missing. The top ten clones hold around 3.1% of a sample with approximately 140,000 clones, 75% to 95% of them seen once. This specimen was peripheral blood, taken 28 days after the second AZD1222 dose. The origin of the receptors is an adult who received the AZD1222 COVID-19 vaccine. The CDR3 runs from the conserved cysteine through the conserved F or W. Fields, in order: J gene, clone size, V gene, D gene, CDR3 protein, CDR3 DNA. A D gene is named only where the DNA matches it firmly. Some rows mark clone size as missing; the rest say once, few, many or name a class of expanded clone.

>TRBJ2-7|-|TRBV5-4|-
CASSLGRRTYEQYF
TGTGCCAGCAGCTTGGGTCGGCGGACCTACGAGCAGTACTTC
>TRBJ1-5|-|TRBV30|-
CAWSDGNQPQHF
TGTGCCTGGAGTGACGGCAATCAGCCCCAGCATTTT
>TRBJ1-1|-|TRBV7-9|-
CASSPRAGRYTEAFF
TGTGCCAGCAGCCCCCGTGCGGGGCGTTACACTGAAGCTTTCTTT
>TRBJ2-7|once|TRBV3-1/TRBV3-2|-
CASSQDRRATEQYF
TGTGCCAGCAGCCAAGATCGAAGAGCAACCGAGCAGTACTTC
>TRBJ1-1|-|TRBV6-5|-
CASLRDTEAFF
TGTGCCAGCCTAAGGGACACTGAAGCTTTCTTT
>TRBJ2-2|once|TRBV11-2|TRBD2
CASSPTGTSGRRGTGELFF
TGTGCCAGCAGTCCGACCGGGACTAGCGGGAGAAGGGGAACCGGGGAGCTGTTTTTT
>TRBJ2-7|-|TRBV30|-
CAWSVSRVEQYF
TGTGCCTGGAGTGTTTCTCGAGTGGAGCAGTACTTC
>TRBJ2-7|-|TRBV5-1|-
CASSLDWTDYEQYF
TGCGCCAGCAGCTTGGATTGGACAGATTACGAGCAGTACTTC
>TRBJ2-5|-|TRBV11-3|-
CASSLDSRETQYF
TGTGCCAGCAGCTTAGATTCGAGGGAGACCCAGTACTTC
>TRBJ2-1|-|TRBV28|-
CASSPRLFNNEQFF
TGTGCCAGCAGTCCTCGACTATTTAACAATGAGCAGTTCTTC
>TRBJ2-5|-|TRBV19|-
CASSIPGETQYF
TGTGCCAGTAGTATCCCTGGGGAGACCCAGTACTTC
>TRBJ2-3|once|TRBV11-2|-
CASTSTGAGAGGTQYF
TGTGCCAGCACCTCGACAGGGGCGGGTGCGGGGGGTACGCAGTATTTT
>TRBJ2-2|few|TRBV29-1|-
CSVTTGEAGELFF
TGCAGCGTGACTACAGGTGAGGCCGGGGAGCTGTTTTTT
>TRBJ1-1|-|TRBV19|TRBD1
CASSIWDRSEAFF
TGTGCCAGTAGTATCTGGGACAGGAGTGAAGCTTTCTTT
>TRBJ2-1|once|TRBV5-1|-
CASSQDYLRSYNEQFF
TGCGCCAGCAGCCAGGACTATCTCCGCTCCTACAATGAGCAGTTCTTC
>TRBJ2-1|-|TRBV10-2|TRBD2
CASSESSGSMGEQFF
TGCGCCAGCAGTGAGTCTAGCGGGAGCATGGGTGAGCAGTTCTTC
>TRBJ1-1|-|TRBV10-1|-
CASSLGRGHRDTEAFF
TGCGCCAGCAGTCTCGGCAGGGGTCATAGGGACACTGAAGCTTTCTTT
>TRBJ1-5|-|TRBV2|TRBD1
CASSVGQGDQPQHF
TGTGCCAGCAGTGTGGGGCAGGGGGATCAGCCCCAGCATTTT
>TRBJ2-2|-|TRBV2|TRBD2
CASRREYSGELFF
TGTGCCAGCAGGCGGGAGTACAGCGGGGAGCTGTTTTTT
>TRBJ2-1|-|TRBV5-1|-
CASSSSADEQFF
TGCGCCAGCAGCTCTAGCGCCGATGAGCAGTTCTTC
>TRBJ2-5|once|TRBV4-1|-
CASSQDSLLGAETQYF
TGCGCCAGCAGCCAAGATTCTCTCCTAGGTGCCGAGACCCAGTACTTC
>TRBJ1-2|once|TRBV30|-
CAWSDMRGYTF
TGTGCCTGGAGTGACATGAGAGGCTACACCTTC
>TRBJ1-2|-|TRBV7-9|TRBD1
CASSLEWDRRTESDGYTF
TGTGCCAGCAGCTTAGAATGGGACAGAAGAACGGAAAGCGATGGCTACACCTTC
>TRBJ1-1|-|TRBV7-9|-
CASSPGGTEAFF
TGTGCCAGCAGCCCGGGGGGCACTGAAGCTTTCTTT